The next 22 T cell receptor beta chains were all read from a single sample in a study of blood T cells in healthy people across ages. A second PCR, run for about 7 to 12 cycles, used a sample-barcoded 5' primer plus a J-beta primer mix. TCRdb reprocessed the 5' RACE reads via MiXCR and lists one record per CDR3 protein. Seen here are under 950,000 distinct CDR3 sequences, approximately 21% observed once, and the top ten hold under 25%. Material for sequencing was blood. Receptors were obtained from a man between 65 and 85 years old in good health.

This clonotype showed up just a few times. The V and J genes are TRBV12-3 or TRBV12-4 and TRBJ1-2; a possible D gene is TRBD1 (6 bases). The CDR3 extends over 13 amino acids. Trimming removed 6 bases at V and 8 bases at J, with 16 bases between. CDR3 nucleotides: TGTGCCAGCAGCCGCCTATCAGGGGCAGGCTACACCTTC. Translated, it gives CASSRLSGAGYTF.

There are a few counts of this clonotype. The rearrangement links TRBV29-1 to TRBJ1-6; weak D call: TRBD1 (5 bases). Trimming left V 0 bases short and J 10 bases short, with 13 bases between. CDR1 is SQVTM and CDR2 is ANQGSEA in the germline V gene. CDR3 length: 14 residues. CDR3 in DNA: TGCAGCGTTGAAGATCGGGTCAGGGAATCACCCCTCCACTTT. This encodes CSVEDRVRESPLHF.

This clonotype turned up a few times. V and J are TRBV20-1 and TRBJ1-6; TRBD1 aligns across 7 bases. With V trimmed by 1 base and J by 5 bases, 5 bases remained unmatched. Looked up from germline, CDR1 is DFQATT and CDR2 is SNEGSKA (reference sequence). The CDR3 has 15 residues. Here the CDR3 reads CSARGGRGNNSPLHF. CDR3 nucleotide sequence: TGCAGTGCTAGAGGAGGCAGGGGGAATAATTCACCCCTCCACTTT.

The CDR3 nucleotides are TGTGCCAGCAGCCAAGGTCAGTTTAACGCTGAAGCTTTCTTT. It translates to CASSQGQFNAEAFF. The V call is TRBV3-1, the J call TRBJ1-1; D not certain. Between the trimmed V and J ends, which lost 1 base and 6 bases, there was a span of 12 bases. This CDR3 comprises 14 residues. Per the germline V gene, CDR1 is LGHDT and CDR2 is YNNKEL (reference sequence).

The chain uses TRBV20-1 and TRBJ2-1; 15 bases align to TRBD2. V lost 6 bases and J lost 8; bases outside the gene matches: 8. This CDR3 is 15 amino acids long. Per the germline V gene, CDR1 is DFQATT and CDR2 is SNEGSKA (reference sequence). The CDR3 sequence: CSAQGLAGGAHEQFF. Written as DNA, the CDR3 is TGCAGTGCCCAGGGACTAGCGGGAGGTGCACATGAGCAGTTCTTC.

V and J are TRBV20-1 and TRBJ2-3; 7 bases agree with TRBD1. CDR1 is DFQATT, CDR2 SNEGSKA, per germline (reference sequence). V was pared by 5 bases and J by 0 bases, with 5 bases of the junction left unmatched. This CDR3 comprises 14 residues. The CDR3: CSAYRTGSTDTQYF. In DNA form, the CDR3 reads TGCAGTGCTTATAGGACAGGTAGCACAGATACGCAGTATTTT.

A few counts support this clonotype. The chain is built from TRBV12-3 or TRBV12-4 and TRBJ1-3, with D unclear. The CDR3 loop spans 13 amino acids. Trimming stripped 6 bases from V and 0 bases from J, with 6 bases between. The CDR3 bases are TGTGCCAGCAGATTAAGCTCTGGAAACACCATATATTTT. This sequence encodes CASRLSSGNTIYF.

This clonotype was picked up a small number of times. The chain employs TRBV10-3 and TRBJ2-7; D gene uncertain. V was trimmed by 7 bases and J by 1 base, leaving 5 bases between them. Germline assignment: CDR1 ENHRY and CDR2 SYGVKD. The CDR3 runs to 11 residues. Here the CDR3 reads CAITPSYEQYF. CDR3 in DNA: TGTGCCATCACCCCGTCCTACGAGCAGTACTTC.

This clonotype has just a few counts. The chain carries TRBV28 and TRBJ2-3; 7 positions match TRBD2. Germline loops: CDR1 MDHEN, CDR2 SYDVKM. The CDR3 length is 18 residues. Germline trimming cut 2 bases from V and 0 bases from J; bases unmatched to any gene: 11. The CDR3 here is CASSLIGGGVPSTDTQYF. In DNA, the CDR3 is TGTGCCAGCAGTTTAATCGGCGGGGGAGTCCCTAGCACAGATACGCAGTATTTT.

The sample holds a few counts of this clonotype. The V call is TRBV29-1, the J call TRBJ1-2, with D unresolved. CDR1 is SQVTM and CDR2 is ANQGSEA in the germline V gene. The V and J ends lost 4 bases and 4 bases respectively, with 16 bases between them. The CDR3 length is 14 residues. CDR3 protein: CSVVPDSISYGYTF. CDR3 coding DNA: TGCAGCGTTGTTCCGGACTCCATCTCCTATGGCTACACCTTC.

The genes are TRBV7-2 and TRBJ2-5; TRBD2 might be the D (6 bases). The CDR3 spans 15 residues. Per germline, CDR1 SGHTA and CDR2 FQGNSA. Trimming removed 4 bases at V and 2 bases at J, with 14 bases between. Written as DNA, the CDR3 is TGTGCCAGCAGCTGGGTTGGCGGGGAGCAAGAGACCCAGTACTTC. This sequence encodes CASSWVGGEQETQYF.

The rearrangement joins TRBV24-1 to TRBJ2-5; no clear D. The length of the CDR3 is 11 residues. V gave up 6 bases and J gave up 4 bases, with 5 bases separating them. Per germline, CDR1 KGHDR and CDR2 SFDVKD. The CDR3 reads CATSTGETQYF. CDR3 in DNA: TGTGCCACCAGTACGGGAGAGACCCAGTACTTC.

This clonotype has more than one count but fewer than ten. The chain employs TRBV20-1 and TRBJ2-7, with D possibly called TRBD1 or TRBD2 (5 bases each). The V end lost 4 bases, the J end lost 5 bases, and 21 bases lay between the germline ends. This CDR3 contains 15 residues. Germline V gene sequence: CDR1 DFQATT, CDR2 SNEGSKA (reference sequence). The CDR3 sequence: CSAKDPRGILDEQYF. The CDR3 coding sequence is TGCAGTGCTAAGGACCCGAGGGGAATCTTAGACGAGCAGTACTTC.

This clonotype was counted at least ten times. CDR3 sequence (DNA): TGTGCCAGCAGTCCCACAGGACCCAATATTTACGAGCAGTACGTC. It is translated as CASSPTGPNIYEQYV. The rearrangement links TRBV12-3 or TRBV12-4 to TRBJ2-7, with a tentative D call TRBD1 (5 bases). The CDR3 has 15 amino acids. V lost 5 bases and J lost 4, with 18 bases in between.

This clonotype was detected only a few times. The chain recombines TRBV7-2 with TRBJ2-3; 12 bases match TRBD1. Germline CDR1 reads SGHTA; CDR2 reads FQGNSA. CDR3 size: 18 residues. The trim removed 10 bases at V and 2 bases at J, leaving 16 bases unmatched. CDR3 DNA sequence: TGTGCCAAAAAACCGGGACAGGGGGCCGACTTACCCACAGATACGCAGTATTTT. As protein: CAKKPGQGADLPTDTQYF.

In this sample, this clonotype turned up a few times. Written as DNA, the CDR3 is TGTGCCACCAGTGATTTCTCCTCGGTCGGCGGGAGGGAGCAGTTCTTC. Its translation: CATSDFSSVGGREQFF. The V gene is TRBV24-1, the J gene TRBJ2-5; 8 bases agree with TRBD2. The DNA end is more similar to TRBJ2-1, so the J call may be wrong. CDR1 is KGHDR, CDR2 SFDVKD, per germline. The CDR3 spans 16 residues.

This clonotype appeared many times. The V call is TRBV5-1, the J call TRBJ2-1, with 10 nucleotides matching TRBD1. The CDR3 contains 16 residues. V was pared by 0 bases and J by 9 bases, with 9 bases of the junction left unmatched. Germline values: CDR1 SGHRS, CDR2 YFSETQ. CDR3 amino acids: CASSLAGTGERGEQFF. The CDR3 DNA reads as TGCGCCAGCAGCTTGGCCGGGACAGGGGAAAGGGGTGAGCAGTTCTTC. Together with reference TRBV5-1 and TRBJ2-1, the CDR3 gives the full variable domain: KAGVTQTPRYLIKTRGQQVTLSCSPISGHRSVSWYQQTPGQGLQFLFEYFSETQRNKGNFPGRFSGRQFSNSRSEMNVSTLELGDSALYLCASSLAGTGERGEQFFGPGTRLTVL.

In this sample, this clonotype turned up a few times. The chain links TRBV6-5 to TRBJ2-5; TRBD1 matches at 7 bases. Per the germline V gene, CDR1 is MNHEY and CDR2 is SVGAGI. V lost 7 bases to trimming and J lost 3 bases; unmatched junction nucleotides: 11. CDR3 size: 15 residues. The CDR3: CASNRQGSNEETQYF. Here the CDR3 DNA reads TGTGCCAGCAATAGACAGGGATCAAACGAAGAGACCCAGTACTTC.

This clonotype showed up many times. This sequence joins TRBV7-2 and TRBJ2-3; D is uncertain. CDR3 length equals 17 residues. Germline V CDR1 and CDR2: SGHTA, FQGNSA. V was pared by 4 bases and J by 3 bases, with 20 bases between. CDR3 amino acids: CASSSSAISGRTDTQYF. CDR3 nucleotide sequence: TGTGCCAGCAGCTCGTCGGCTATTAGTGGCCGAACAGATACGCAGTATTTT. Drawing the rest from reference TRBV7-2 and TRBJ2-3, the complete variable domain is GAGVSQSPSNKVTEKGKDVELRCDPISGHTALYWYRQSLGQGLEFLIYFQGNSAPDKSGLPSDRFSAERTGGSVSTLTIQRTQQEDSAVYLCASSSSAISGRTDTQYFGPGTRLTVL.

This clonotype has a handful of counts. The chain uses TRBV7-8 and TRBJ2-5, with D uncertain. With the DNA end fitting TRBJ2-7 better, the J assignment may be wrong. There are 12 residues in the CDR3. CDR1 and CDR2 (germline): SGHVS, FQNEAQ. CDR3 amino acids: CASSLGSDEQYV. The CDR3 bases are TGTGCCAGCAGCTTAGGTTCGGACGAGCAGTACGTC.

This clonotype has more than one count but fewer than ten. The chain couples TRBV12-3 or TRBV12-4 to TRBJ2-5, with 9 bases aligning to TRBD1. The end of the DNA aligns better with TRBJ2-7, so the J call may be wrong. This CDR3 is built from 15 residues. Here the CDR3 DNA reads TGTGCCAGCAGTGGATGGACAGGGGACCTCTACGAGCAGTACTTC. It yields the protein CASSGWTGDLYEQYF.

The chain employs TRBV24-1 and TRBJ1-4; possible D gene TRBD1, 5 bases. This CDR3 is 13 amino acids long. Deletions cut 3 bases from V and 6 bases from J, with 7 bases between. The germline gives CDR1 KGHDR, CDR2 SFDVKD. DNA of the CDR3: TGTGCCACCAGTGATGGGGGGGATGAAAAACTGTTTTTT. This codes for CATSDGGDEKLFF.